This entry features one T cell receptor (beta chain) sequence. The data belong to a study of blood T cell repertoires in COVID-19. Study-level information: Italy, Spain and the United States were the sources of the convalescent and acute COVID-19 samples. PBMCs, B-cell-depleted T cells, or T cells provided the cDNA or gDNA that made up the material.

J was trimmed by 4 bases and V by 4 bases; bases with no gene match: 3. Germline V CDR1 and CDR2: SGHRS, YFSETQ. This CDR3 is 14 amino acids long. In the study's own analysis: How many nucleated cells were present was estimated from reference gene primer amplification. Repertoires were generated with immunoSEQ multiplex PCR, while TCRdb's copy carries only in-frame clones and drops some. D and trimming were read from the DNA, whereas the V and J calls and clone size are those reported in that table. This sample carries hundreds of thousands of clones, around 84% of them seen once, and the ten largest clones take around 3%.

The specimen sequenced was peripheral blood. This chain uses TRBV5-1 with TRBJ2-7, with 12 bases identical to TRBD2. The source of this sequence is a human donor in a cohort sampled during active COVID-19. CDR3 sequence: CASSPGTSGYEQYF. The CDR3 DNA is TGCGCCAGCAGCCCGGGGACTAGCGGGTACGAGCAGTACTTC.